Included here is one T cell receptor (beta chain) sequence, with context. What it binds is unknown. The data were taken from a study of cytomegalovirus exposure and HLA in healthy donors. The study, taken as a whole, reports: Rare sequences made up most TCRs, while some public TCRs were found in many donors. A later analysis linked a missense DCLRE1C variant to TCR beta V- and J-gene trimming. Common viral pathogens seemed, in a later analysis, to connect with several of the most significant clusters.

The CDR3 covers 17 residues. Germline V gives CDR1 SGHTA, CDR2 FQGNSA. V lost 2 bases and J lost 5; bases outside the gene matches: 8. It was with 60 Vbeta and 13 Jbeta primers that the PCR ran. Profiled with immunoSEQ multiplex PCR; TCRdb holds only in-frame clones, not every one. This sample has 150,000 to 160,000 clones, with around 80% found just once. Specimen: PBMCs. The TCR sequence derives from a woman aged 40-49 years in good health and CMV-seronegative. V and J are TRBV7-2 and TRBJ1-4, with 10 bases aligning to TRBD1. CDR3 loop: CASSLQPPGQGNEKLFF. As DNA, the CDR3 is TGTGCCAGCAGCTTACAACCCCCGGGACAGGGGAATGAAAAACTGTTTTTT.